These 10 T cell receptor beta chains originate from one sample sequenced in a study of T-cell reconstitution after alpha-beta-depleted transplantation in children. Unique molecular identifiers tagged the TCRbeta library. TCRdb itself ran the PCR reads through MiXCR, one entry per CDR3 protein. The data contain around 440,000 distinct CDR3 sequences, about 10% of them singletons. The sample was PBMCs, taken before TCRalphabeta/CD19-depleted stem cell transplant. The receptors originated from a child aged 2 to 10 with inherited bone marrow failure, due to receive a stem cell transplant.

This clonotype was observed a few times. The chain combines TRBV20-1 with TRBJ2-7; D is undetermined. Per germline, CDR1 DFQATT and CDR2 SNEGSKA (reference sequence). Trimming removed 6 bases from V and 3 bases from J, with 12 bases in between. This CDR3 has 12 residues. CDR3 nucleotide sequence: TGCAGTGCCTCTATCGCGGTCTACGAGCAGTACTTC. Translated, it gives CSASIAVYEQYF.

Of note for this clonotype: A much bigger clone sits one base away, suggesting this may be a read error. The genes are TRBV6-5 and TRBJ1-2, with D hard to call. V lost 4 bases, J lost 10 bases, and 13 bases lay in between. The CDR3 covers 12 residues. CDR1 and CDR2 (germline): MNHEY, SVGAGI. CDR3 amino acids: CASSFWELDYTF. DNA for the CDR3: TGTGCCAGCAGTTTCTGGGAGTTAGACTACACCTTC.

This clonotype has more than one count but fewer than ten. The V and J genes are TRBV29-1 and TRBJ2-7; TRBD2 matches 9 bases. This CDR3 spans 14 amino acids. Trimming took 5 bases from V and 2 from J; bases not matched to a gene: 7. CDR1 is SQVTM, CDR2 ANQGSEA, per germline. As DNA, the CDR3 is TGCAGCGTTTTAGCGGGAGACGGGACCTACGAGCAGTACTTC. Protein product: CSVLAGDGTYEQYF.

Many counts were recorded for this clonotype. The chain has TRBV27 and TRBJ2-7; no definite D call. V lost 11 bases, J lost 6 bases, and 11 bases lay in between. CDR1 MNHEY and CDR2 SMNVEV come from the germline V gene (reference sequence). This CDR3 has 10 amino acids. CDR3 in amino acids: CARSPREQYF. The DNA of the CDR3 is TGTGCCCGCTCCCCCCGCGAGCAGTACTTC.

CDR3 amino acids: CASSQTWNTEAFF. Here the CDR3 DNA reads TGTGCCAGCAGCCAAACGTGGAACACTGAAGCTTTCTTT. The V gene is TRBV3-1, the J gene TRBJ1-1; D is unresolved. Germline V gives CDR1 LGHDT, CDR2 YNNKEL (reference sequence). This CDR3 comprises 13 residues. The V and J ends lost 2 bases and 1 base respectively, with 5 bases between them.

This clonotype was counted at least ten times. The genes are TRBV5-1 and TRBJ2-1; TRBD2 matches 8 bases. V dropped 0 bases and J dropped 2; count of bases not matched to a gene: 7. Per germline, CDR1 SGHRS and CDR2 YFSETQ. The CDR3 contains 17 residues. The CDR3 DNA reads TGCGCCAGCAGCTTGGCCTTGGGGCGGGGGGCCTACAATGAGCAGTTCTTC. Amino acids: CASSLALGRGAYNEQFF.

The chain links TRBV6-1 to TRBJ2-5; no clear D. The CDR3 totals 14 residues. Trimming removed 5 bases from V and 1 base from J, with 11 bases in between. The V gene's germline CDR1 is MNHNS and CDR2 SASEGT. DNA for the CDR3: TGTGCCAGCAGTCCAACAGCTCTCCAAGAGACCCAGTACTTC. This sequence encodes CASSPTALQETQYF.

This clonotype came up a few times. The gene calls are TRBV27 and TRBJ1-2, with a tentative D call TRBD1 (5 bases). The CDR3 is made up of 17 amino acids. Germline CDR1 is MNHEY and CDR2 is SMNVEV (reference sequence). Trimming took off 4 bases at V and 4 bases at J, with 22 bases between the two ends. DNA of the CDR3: TGTGCCAGCAGTTCAGACAGTACTTTACGAACCTCCTATGGCTACACCTTC. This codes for CASSSDSTLRTSYGYTF.

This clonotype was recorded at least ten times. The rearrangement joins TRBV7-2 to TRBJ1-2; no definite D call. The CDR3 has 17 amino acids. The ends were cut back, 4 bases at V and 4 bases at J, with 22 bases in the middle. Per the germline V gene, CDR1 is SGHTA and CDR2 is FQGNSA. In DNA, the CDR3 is TGTGCCAGCAGCTGGAGATTTGGTGGCAGCGAAACCTATGGCTACACCTTC. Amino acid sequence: CASSWRFGGSETYGYTF.

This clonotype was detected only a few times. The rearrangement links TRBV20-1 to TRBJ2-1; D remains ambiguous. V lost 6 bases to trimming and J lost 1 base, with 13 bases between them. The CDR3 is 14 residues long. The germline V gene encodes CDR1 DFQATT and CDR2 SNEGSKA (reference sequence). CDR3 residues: CSAPPTESYNEQFF. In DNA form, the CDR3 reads TGCAGTGCCCCCCCGACCGAGTCCTACAATGAGCAGTTCTTC.